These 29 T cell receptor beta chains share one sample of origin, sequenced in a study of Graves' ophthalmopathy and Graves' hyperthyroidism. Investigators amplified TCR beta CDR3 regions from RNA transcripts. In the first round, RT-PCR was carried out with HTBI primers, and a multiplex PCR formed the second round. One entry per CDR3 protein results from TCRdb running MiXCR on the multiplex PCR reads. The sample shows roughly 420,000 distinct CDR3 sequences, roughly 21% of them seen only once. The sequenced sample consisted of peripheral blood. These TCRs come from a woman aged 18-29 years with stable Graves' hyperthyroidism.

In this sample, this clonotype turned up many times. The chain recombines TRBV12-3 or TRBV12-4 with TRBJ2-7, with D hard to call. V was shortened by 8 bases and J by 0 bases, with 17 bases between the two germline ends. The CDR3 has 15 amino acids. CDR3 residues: CASAIGRSSSYEQYF. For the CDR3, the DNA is TGTGCCAGCGCCATTGGCAGGTCCTCCTCCTACGAGCAGTACTTC.

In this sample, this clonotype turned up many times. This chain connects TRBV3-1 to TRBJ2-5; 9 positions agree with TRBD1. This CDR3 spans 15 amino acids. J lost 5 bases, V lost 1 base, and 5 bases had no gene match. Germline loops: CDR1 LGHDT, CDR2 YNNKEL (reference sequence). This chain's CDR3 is CASSQGTGEMETQYF. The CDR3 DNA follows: TGTGCCAGCAGCCAAGGGACAGGGGAGATGGAGACCCAGTACTTC.

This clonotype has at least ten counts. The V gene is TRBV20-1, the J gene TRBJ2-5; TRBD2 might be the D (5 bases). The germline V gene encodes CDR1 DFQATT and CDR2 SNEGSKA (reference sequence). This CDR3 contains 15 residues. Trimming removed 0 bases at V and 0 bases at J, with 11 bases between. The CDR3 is CSARDARGNQETQYF. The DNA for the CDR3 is TGCAGTGCTAGAGACGCCCGGGGAAACCAAGAGACCCAGTACTTC.

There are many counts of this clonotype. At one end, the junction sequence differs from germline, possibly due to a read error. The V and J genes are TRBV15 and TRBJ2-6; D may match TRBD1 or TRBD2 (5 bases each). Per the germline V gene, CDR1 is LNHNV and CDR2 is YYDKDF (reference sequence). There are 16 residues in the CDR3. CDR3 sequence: CATSGERGSGANVLTF. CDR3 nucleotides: TGTGCCACCAGCGGAGAGAGGGGCTCTGGGGCCAACGTCCTGACTTTC. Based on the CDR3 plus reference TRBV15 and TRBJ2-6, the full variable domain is DAMVIQNPRYQVTQFGKPVTLSCSQTLNHNVMYWYQQKSSQAPKLLFHYYDKDFNNEADTPDNFQSRRPNTSFCFLDIRSPGLGDTAMYLCATSGERGSGANVLTFGAGSRLTVL.

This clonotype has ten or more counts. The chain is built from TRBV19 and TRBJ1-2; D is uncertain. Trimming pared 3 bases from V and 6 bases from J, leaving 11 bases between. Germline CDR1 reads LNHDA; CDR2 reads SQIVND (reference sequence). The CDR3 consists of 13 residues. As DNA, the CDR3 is TGTGCCAGTAGTATCAGCGCGGGCCATGGCTACACCTTC. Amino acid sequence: CASSISAGHGYTF. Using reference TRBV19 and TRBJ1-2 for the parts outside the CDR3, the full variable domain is DGGITQSPKYLFRKEGQNVTLSCEQNLNHDAMYWYRQDPGQGLRLIYYSQIVNDFQKGDIAEGYSVSREKKESFPLTVTSAQKNPTAFYLCASSISAGHGYTFGSGTRLTVV.

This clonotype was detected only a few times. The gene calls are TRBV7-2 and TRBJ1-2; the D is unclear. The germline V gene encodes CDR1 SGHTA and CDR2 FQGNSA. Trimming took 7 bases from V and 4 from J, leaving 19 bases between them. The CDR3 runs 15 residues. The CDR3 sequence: CASTQFSSLPYGYTF. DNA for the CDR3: TGTGCCAGCACCCAATTCTCCAGCCTCCCCTATGGCTACACCTTC.

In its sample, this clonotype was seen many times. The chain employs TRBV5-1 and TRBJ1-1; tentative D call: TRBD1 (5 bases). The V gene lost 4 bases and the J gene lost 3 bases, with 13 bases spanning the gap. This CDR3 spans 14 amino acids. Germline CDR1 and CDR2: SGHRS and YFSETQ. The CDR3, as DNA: TGCGCCAGCAGCACCGGGACGGAGGACACTGAAGCTTTCTTT. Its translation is CASSTGTEDTEAFF.

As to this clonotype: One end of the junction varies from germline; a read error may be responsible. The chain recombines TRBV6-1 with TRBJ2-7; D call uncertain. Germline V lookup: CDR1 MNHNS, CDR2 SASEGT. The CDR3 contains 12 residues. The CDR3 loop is CASSIGGYDQYF. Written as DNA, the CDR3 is TGTGCCAGCAGTATCGGCGGATACGATCAGTACTTC.

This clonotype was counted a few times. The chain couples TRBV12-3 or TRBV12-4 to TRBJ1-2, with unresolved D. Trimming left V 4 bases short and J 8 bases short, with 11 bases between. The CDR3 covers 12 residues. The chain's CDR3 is CASSSRRVGYTF. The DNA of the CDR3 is TGTGCCAGCAGTTCGCGGAGGGTCGGCTACACCTTC.

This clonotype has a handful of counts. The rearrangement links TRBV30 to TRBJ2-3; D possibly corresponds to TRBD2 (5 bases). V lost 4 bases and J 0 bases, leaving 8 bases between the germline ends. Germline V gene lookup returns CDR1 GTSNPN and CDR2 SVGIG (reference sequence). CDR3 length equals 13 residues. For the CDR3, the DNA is TGTGCCTGGAATCCGGGAAGCACAGATACGCAGTATTTT. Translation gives CAWNPGSTDTQYF.

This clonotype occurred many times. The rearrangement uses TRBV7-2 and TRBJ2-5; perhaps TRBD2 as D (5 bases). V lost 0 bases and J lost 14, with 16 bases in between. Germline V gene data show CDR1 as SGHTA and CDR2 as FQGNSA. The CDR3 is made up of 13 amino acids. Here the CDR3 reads CASSLATPEGCYF. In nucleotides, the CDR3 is TGTGCCAGCAGCTTAGCGACACCTGAGGGCTGCTACTTC. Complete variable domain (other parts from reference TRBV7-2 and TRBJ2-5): GAGVSQSPSNKVTEKGKDVELRCDPISGHTALYWYRQSLGQGLEFLIYFQGNSAPDKSGLPSDRFSAERTGGSVSTLTIQRTQQEDSAVYLCASSLATPEGCYFGPGTRLLVL.

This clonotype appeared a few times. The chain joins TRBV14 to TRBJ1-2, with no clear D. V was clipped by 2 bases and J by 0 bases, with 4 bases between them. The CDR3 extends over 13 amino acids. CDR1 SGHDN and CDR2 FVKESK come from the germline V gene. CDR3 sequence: CASSQQPNYGYTF. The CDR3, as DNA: TGTGCCAGCAGCCAACAGCCTAACTATGGCTACACCTTC. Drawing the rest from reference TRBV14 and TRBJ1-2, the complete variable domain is EAGVTQFPSHSVIEKGQTVTLRCDPISGHDNLYWYRRVMGKEIKFLLHFVKESKQDESGMPNNRFLAERTGGTYSTLKVQPAELEDSGVYFCASSQQPNYGYTFGSGTRLTVV.

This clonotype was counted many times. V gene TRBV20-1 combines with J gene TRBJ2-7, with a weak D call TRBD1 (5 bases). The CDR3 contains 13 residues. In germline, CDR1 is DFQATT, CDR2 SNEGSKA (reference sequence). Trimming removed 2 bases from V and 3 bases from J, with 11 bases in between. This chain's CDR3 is CSARQQGFYEQYF. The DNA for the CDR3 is TGCAGTGCTAGACAGCAGGGTTTCTACGAGCAGTACTTC.

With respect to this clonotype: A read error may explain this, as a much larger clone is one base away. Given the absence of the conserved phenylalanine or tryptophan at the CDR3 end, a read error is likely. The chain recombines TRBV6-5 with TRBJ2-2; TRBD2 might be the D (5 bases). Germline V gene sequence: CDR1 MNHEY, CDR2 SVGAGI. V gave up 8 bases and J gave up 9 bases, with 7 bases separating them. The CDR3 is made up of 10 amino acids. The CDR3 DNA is TGTGCCAGCCAGGACTGGGAGCTGTTTTTG. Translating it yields CASQDWELFL.

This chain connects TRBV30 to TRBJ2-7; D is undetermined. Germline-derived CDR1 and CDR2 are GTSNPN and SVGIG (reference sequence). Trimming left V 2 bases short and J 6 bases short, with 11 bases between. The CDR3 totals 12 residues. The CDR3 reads CAWSPDTCEQYF. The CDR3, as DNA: TGTGCCTGGAGTCCAGACACCTGCGAGCAGTACTTC.

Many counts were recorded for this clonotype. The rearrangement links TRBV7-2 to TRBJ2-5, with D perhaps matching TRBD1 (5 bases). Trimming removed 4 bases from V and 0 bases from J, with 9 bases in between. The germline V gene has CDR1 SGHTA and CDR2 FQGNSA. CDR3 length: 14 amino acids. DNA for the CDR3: TGTGCCAGCAGCTACCAGGGAAACCAAGAGACCCAGTACTTC. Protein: CASSYQGNQETQYF.

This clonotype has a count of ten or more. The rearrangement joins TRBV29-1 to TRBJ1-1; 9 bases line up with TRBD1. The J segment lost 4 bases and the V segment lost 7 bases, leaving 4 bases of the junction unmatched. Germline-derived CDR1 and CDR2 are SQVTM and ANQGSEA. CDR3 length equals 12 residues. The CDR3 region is CSGGQGLTEAFF. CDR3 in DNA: TGCAGCGGTGGACAGGGGCTCACTGAAGCTTTCTTT.

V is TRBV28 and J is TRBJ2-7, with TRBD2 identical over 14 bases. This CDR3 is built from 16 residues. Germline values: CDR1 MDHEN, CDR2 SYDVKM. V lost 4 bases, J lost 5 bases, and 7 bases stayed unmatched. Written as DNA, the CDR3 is TGTGCCAGCAGTTCAGGGACTAGCGGGAGTTGGAACGAGCAGTACTTC. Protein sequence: CASSSGTSGSWNEQYF.

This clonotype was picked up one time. The CDR3 DNA sequence: TGTGCCAGTACGGGCCGAAGCTCTGGAAACACCATATATTTT. It yields the protein CASTGRSSGNTIYF. The chain is built from TRBV19 and TRBJ1-3, with unresolved D. Germline assignment: CDR1 LNHDA and CDR2 SQIVND (reference sequence). Trimming took 7 bases from V and 0 from J, leaving 10 bases between them. The CDR3 contains 14 residues. The full variable domain, completed using reference TRBV19 and TRBJ1-3, is DGGITQSPKYLFRKEGQNVTLSCEQNLNHDAMYWYRQDPGQGLRLIYYSQIVNDFQKGDIAEGYSVSREKKESFPLTVTSAQKNPTAFYLCASTGRSSGNTIYFGEGSWLTVV.

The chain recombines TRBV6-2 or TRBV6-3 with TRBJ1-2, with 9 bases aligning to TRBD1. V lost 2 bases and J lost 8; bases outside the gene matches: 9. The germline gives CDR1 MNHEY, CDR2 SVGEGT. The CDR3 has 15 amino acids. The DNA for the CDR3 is TGTGCCAGCAGTTACGGGACAGGGAACCTGTACGGCTACACCTTC. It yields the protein CASSYGTGNLYGYTF.

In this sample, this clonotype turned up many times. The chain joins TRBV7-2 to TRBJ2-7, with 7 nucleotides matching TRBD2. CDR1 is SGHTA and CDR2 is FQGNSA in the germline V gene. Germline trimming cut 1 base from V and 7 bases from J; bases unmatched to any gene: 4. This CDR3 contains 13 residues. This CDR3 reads CASSLGTSGEQYF. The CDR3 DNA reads TGTGCCAGCAGCTTAGGGACTAGTGGTGAGCAGTACTTC.

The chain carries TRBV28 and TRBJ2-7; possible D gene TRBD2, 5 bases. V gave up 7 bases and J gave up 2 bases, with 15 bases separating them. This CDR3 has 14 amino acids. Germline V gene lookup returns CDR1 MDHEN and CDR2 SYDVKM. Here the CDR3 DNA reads TGTGCCAGCACCGAACTCCGGGGTCCCTACGAGCAGTACTTC. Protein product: CASTELRGPYEQYF. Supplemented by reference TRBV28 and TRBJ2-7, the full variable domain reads DVKVTQSSRYLVKRTGEKVFLECVQDMDHENMFWYRQDPGLGLRLIYFSYDVKMKEKGDIPEGYSVSREKKERFSLILESASTNQTSMYLCASTELRGPYEQYFGPGTRLTVT.

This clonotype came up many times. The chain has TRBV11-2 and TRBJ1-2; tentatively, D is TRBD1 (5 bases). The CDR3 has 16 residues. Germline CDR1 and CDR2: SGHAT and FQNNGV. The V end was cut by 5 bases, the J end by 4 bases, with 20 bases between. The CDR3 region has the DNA TGTGCCAGCAGCCAAATCCGGACCGGGACCGCCTATGGCTACACCTTC. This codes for CASSQIRTGTAYGYTF.

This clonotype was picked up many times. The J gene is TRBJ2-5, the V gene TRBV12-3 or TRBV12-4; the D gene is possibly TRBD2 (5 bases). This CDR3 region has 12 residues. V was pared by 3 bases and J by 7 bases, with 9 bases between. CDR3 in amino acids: CASSFPEGTQYF. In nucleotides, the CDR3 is TGTGCCAGCAGTTTTCCTGAGGGGACCCAGTACTTC.

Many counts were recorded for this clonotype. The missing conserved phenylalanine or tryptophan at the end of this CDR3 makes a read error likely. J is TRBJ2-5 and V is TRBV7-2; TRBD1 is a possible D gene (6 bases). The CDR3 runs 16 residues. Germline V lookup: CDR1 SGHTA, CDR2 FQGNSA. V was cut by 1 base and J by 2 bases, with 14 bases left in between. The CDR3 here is CASSLVAGVQQETQYL. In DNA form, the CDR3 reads TGTGCCAGCAGCTTAGTGGCAGGGGTTCAACAAGAGACCCAGTACCTC.

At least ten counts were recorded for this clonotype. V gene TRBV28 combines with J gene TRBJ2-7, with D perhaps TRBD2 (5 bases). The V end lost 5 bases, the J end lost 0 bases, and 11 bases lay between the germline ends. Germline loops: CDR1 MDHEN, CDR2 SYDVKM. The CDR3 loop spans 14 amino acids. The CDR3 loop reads CASSPADYSYEQYF. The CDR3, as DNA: TGTGCCAGCAGTCCCGCCGACTACTCCTACGAGCAGTACTTC.

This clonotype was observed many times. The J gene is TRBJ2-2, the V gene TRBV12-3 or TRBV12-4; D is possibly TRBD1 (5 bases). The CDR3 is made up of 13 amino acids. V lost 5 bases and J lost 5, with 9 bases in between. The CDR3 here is CASSRGGTGELFF. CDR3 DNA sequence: TGTGCCAGCAGTAGGGGCGGTACCGGGGAGCTGTTTTTT.

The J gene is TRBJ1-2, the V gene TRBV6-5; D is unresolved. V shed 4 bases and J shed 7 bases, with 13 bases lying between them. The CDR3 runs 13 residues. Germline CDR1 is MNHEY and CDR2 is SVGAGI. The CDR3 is CASSSSGESGYTF. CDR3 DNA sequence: TGTGCCAGCAGTTCCTCCGGGGAGAGTGGCTACACCTTC.

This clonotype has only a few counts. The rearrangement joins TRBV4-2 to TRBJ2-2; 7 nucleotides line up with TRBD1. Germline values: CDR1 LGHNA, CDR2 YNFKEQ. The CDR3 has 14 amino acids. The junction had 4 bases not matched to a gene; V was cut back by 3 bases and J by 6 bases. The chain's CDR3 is CASSHDREPGELFF. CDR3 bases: TGTGCCAGCAGCCATGACAGGGAACCCGGGGAGCTGTTTTTT.